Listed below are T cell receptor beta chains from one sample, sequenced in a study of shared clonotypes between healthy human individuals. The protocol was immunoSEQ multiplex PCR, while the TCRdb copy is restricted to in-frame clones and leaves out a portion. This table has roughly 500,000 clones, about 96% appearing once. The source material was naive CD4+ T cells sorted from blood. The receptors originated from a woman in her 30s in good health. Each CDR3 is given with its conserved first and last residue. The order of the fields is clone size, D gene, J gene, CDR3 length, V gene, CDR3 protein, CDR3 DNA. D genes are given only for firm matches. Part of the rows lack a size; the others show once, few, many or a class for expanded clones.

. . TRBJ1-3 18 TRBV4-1 CASSHNPTGSLVGNTIYF TGCGCCAGCAGCCACAACCCCACAGGGAGTTTGGTCGGAAACACCATATATTTT
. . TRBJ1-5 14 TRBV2 CASSEIRRNQPQHF TGTGCCAGCAGTGAAATAAGGCGTAATCAGCCCCAGCATTTT
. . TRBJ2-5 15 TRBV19 CASSMSRGPGETQYF TGTGCCAGTAGTATGAGCCGGGGCCCAGGGGAGACCCAGTACTTC
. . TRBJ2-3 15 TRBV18 CASSPPGTYTDTQYF TGTGCCAGCTCACCACCCGGGACGTACACAGATACGCAGTATTTT
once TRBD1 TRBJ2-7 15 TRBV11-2 CASSFRTGITYEQYF TGTGCCAGCAGCTTCCGGACAGGGATAACCTACGAGCAGTACTTC
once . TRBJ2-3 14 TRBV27 CASSIHRVSDTQYF TGTGCCAGCAGCATACATCGAGTTTCAGATACGCAGTATTTT
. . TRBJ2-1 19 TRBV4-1 CASSHSPFNQRSSYNEQFF TGCGCCAGCAGCCATTCCCCCTTCAACCAGCGGAGCTCCTACAATGAGCAGTTCTTC
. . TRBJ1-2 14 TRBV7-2 CASSLVGSYYGYTF TGTGCCAGCAGCTTAGTGGGTTCCTACTATGGCTACACCTTC
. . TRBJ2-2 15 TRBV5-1 CASQETGGSTGELFF TGCGCCAGCCAGGAGACAGGAGGGTCCACCGGGGAGCTGTTTTTT
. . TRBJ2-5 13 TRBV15 CATSRVPQETQYF TGTGCCACCAGCAGAGTCCCGCAAGAGACCCAGTACTTC
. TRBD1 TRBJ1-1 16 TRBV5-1 CASSFQGQGAITEAFF TGCGCCAGCAGCTTTCAAGGACAGGGGGCGATCACTGAAGCTTTCTTT
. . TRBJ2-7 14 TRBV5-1 CASSLEASNYEQYF TGCGCCAGCAGCTTGGAAGCCAGTAACTACGAGCAGTACTTC
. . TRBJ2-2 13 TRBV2 CASRKTDTGELFF TGTGCCAGCCGAAAAACGGACACCGGGGAGCTGTTTTTT
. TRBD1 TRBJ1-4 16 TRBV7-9 CASSPSTQGAGEKLFF TGTGCCAGCAGCCCCTCCACCCAGGGGGCGGGTGAAAAACTGTTTTTT
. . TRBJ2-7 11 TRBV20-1 CSVVGSYEQYF TGCAGTGTAGTAGGATCCTACGAGCAGTACTTC
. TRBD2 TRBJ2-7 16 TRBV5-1 CASSLASLAASYEQYF TGCGCCAGCAGCTTGGCCTCCCTAGCGGCCTCCTACGAGCAGTACTTC
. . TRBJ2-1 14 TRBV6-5 CASVGGTRYNEQFF TGTGCCAGTGTAGGCGGGACTCGCTACAATGAGCAGTTCTTC
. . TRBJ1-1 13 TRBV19 CASSRDRNTEAFF TGTGCCAGTAGTCGAGACAGGAACACTGAAGCTTTCTTT
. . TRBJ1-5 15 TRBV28 CASKGGDYSNQPQHF TGTGCCAGTAAAGGCGGGGACTATAGCAATCAGCCCCAGCATTTT
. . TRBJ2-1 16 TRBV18 CASSRIRDSLFNEQFF TGTGCCAGCTCACGAATCCGGGACTCCCTCTTCAATGAGCAGTTCTTC
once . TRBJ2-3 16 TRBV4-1 CASSQARTPPADTQYF TGCGCCAGCAGCCAAGCCAGGACTCCGCCCGCAGATACGCAGTATTTT
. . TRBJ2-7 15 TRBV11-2 CASSQVKGSSYEQYF TGTGCCAGCAGCCAAGTCAAGGGGAGCTCCTACGAGCAGTACTTC
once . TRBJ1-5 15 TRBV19 CASSIPGLGNQPQHF TGTGCCAGTAGTATCCCGGGGTTAGGAAATCAGCCCCAGCATTTT
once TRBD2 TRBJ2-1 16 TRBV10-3 CAISESRAGVRYEQFF TGTGCCATCAGTGAGTCTCGGGCGGGAGTACGATATGAGCAGTTCTTC
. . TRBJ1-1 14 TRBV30 CAWSVGQTNTEAFF TGTGCCTGGAGTGTAGGACAAACGAACACTGAAGCTTTCTTT
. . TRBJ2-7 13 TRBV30 CAWRTGYSYEQYF TGTGCCTGGAGAACGGGGTACTCCTACGAGCAGTACTTC
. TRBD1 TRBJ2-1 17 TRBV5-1 CASSATGNSYSYNEQFF TGCGCCAGCAGCGCGACAGGGAACTCATACTCCTACAATGAGCAGTTCTTC
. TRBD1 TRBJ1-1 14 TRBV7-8 CASSLRTGGTEAFF TGTGCCAGCAGCTTGAGGACAGGGGGGACTGAAGCTTTCTTT
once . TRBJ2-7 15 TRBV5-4 CASSFVQGQSYEQYF TGTGCCAGCAGCTTCGTCCAGGGACAAAGCTACGAGCAGTACTTC
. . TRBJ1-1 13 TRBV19 CASSIQGMGEAFF TGTGCCAGTAGTATTCAGGGTATGGGTGAAGCTTTCTTT
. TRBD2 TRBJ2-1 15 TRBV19 CASSIVGTSYNEQFF TGTGCCAGTAGTATAGTTGGGACTAGCTACAATGAGCAGTTCTTC
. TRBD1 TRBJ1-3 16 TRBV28 CASSSPPGGFGNTIYF TGTGCCAGCAGTTCACCTCCAGGGGGCTTTGGAAACACCATATATTTT
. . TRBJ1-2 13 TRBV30 CAWSVGGVVGYTF TGTGCCTGGAGTGTCGGGGGGGTTGTAGGCTACACCTTC
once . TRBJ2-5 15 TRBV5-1 CASSLGLRIQETQYF TGCGCCAGCAGCTTGGGACTCAGGATCCAAGAGACCCAGTACTTC
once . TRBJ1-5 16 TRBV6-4 CATLPNFGGAGQPQHF TGTGCCACCCTCCCAAATTTTGGGGGCGCGGGACAGCCCCAGCATTTT
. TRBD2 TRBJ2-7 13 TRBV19 CASSAGLAYEQYF TGTGCCAGTAGTGCCGGACTAGCGTACGAGCAGTACTTC
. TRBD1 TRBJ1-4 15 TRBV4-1 CASSQADRDNEKLFF TGCGCCAGCAGCCAAGCCGACAGGGATAATGAAAAACTGTTTTTT
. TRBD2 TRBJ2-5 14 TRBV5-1 CASSTSGSGETQYF TGCGCCAGCAGCACTAGCGGGAGCGGAGAGACCCAGTACTTC
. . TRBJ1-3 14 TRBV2 CASRGGVSGNTIYF TGTGCCAGCAGGGGTGGGGTGTCTGGAAACACCATATATTTT
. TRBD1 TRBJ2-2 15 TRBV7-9 CASSSDRGFAGELFF TGTGCCAGCAGCTCAGACAGGGGGTTTGCCGGGGAGCTGTTTTTT
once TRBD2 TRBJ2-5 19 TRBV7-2 CASSLTRTSGRRPPGTQYF TGTGCCAGCAGCTTAACAAGGACTAGCGGGAGGCGACCACCCGGGACCCAGTACTTC
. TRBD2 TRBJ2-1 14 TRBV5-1 CASSLGLAGVEQFF TGCGCCAGCAGCTTGGGACTAGCGGGAGTTGAGCAGTTCTTC